The rows below give T cell receptor beta chains drawn from one sample of a study of T cell changes during pregnancy in multiple sclerosis. Libraries were prepared by immunoSEQ multiplex PCR; TCRdb keeps only in-frame clonotypes and omits some of them. Here the sample spans roughly 52,000 clones, under 95% being singletons. Sequenced here: CD8+ T cells from peripheral blood mononuclear cells, sampled before pregnancy. These receptors originate from a female donor with multiple sclerosis, enrolled in a pregnancy study. CDR3s include the opening cysteine and the closing phenylalanine or tryptophan. The D gene is left open where the match is weak. Size is stated for part of the rows, as once, few or many counts, or as a class when the clone is expanded.

J gene: TRBJ1-4
clone size: NA
D gene: NA
V gene: TRBV28
CDR3 DNA: TGTGCCAGCACCCCCCGGAGAGGAAATGAAAAACTGTTTTTT
CDR3 protein: CASTPRRGNEKLFF

J gene: TRBJ1-1
clone size: NA
D gene: NA
V gene: TRBV5-4
CDR3 DNA: TGTGCCAGCAGCTTGACGGGAGCTGAAGCTTTCTTT
CDR3 protein: CASSLTGAEAFF

J gene: TRBJ2-7
clone size: NA
D gene: NA
V gene: TRBV27
CDR3 DNA: TGTGCCAGCAGTTTATCGACAGGATCCTACGAGCAGTACTTC
CDR3 protein: CASSLSTGSYEQYF

J gene: TRBJ1-1
clone size: NA
D gene: NA
V gene: TRBV5-1
CDR3 DNA: TGCGCCAGCAGCTTGGTGGACAGAGTAGTGATGGGCGACACTGAAGCTTTCTTT
CDR3 protein: CASSLVDRVVMGDTEAFF

J gene: TRBJ1-2
clone size: NA
D gene: TRBD1
V gene: TRBV30
CDR3 DNA: TGTGCCTGGAGTTTGGGGGACAGTTTCTATGGCTACACCTTC
CDR3 protein: CAWSLGDSFYGYTF

J gene: TRBJ2-1
clone size: NA
D gene: NA
V gene: TRBV7-9
CDR3 DNA: TGTGCCAGCAGCTTAGCGGGACTCCCCTCCGGGAATGAGCAGTTCTTC
CDR3 protein: CASSLAGLPSGNEQFF

J gene: TRBJ1-1
clone size: NA
D gene: TRBD1
V gene: TRBV9
CDR3 DNA: TGTGCCAGCAGCCCTAGGGACAGGGGTGGCCGAAACACTGAAGCTTTCTTT
CDR3 protein: CASSPRDRGGRNTEAFF

J gene: TRBJ1-2
clone size: many
D gene: NA
V gene: TRBV18
CDR3 DNA: TGTGCCAGCTCACCACCGACAGAGAGCTATGGCTACACCTTC
CDR3 protein: CASSPPTESYGYTF

J gene: TRBJ2-1
clone size: NA
D gene: TRBD2
V gene: TRBV10-1
CDR3 DNA: TGCGCCAGCAGTGCCGGGACTAGAACGTATGAGCAGTTCTTC
CDR3 protein: CASSAGTRTYEQFF

J gene: TRBJ2-3
clone size: NA
D gene: TRBD2
V gene: TRBV4-1
CDR3 DNA: TGCGCCAGCAGCCAAGATATTGGACTAGCTACAGATACGCAGTATTTT
CDR3 protein: CASSQDIGLATDTQYF

J gene: TRBJ2-2
clone size: NA
D gene: TRBD2
V gene: TRBV27
CDR3 DNA: TGTGCCAGCAGTTTCCCGGGGGGGGCCGGGGCCACCGGGGAGCTGTTTTTT
CDR3 protein: CASSFPGGAGATGELFF

J gene: TRBJ2-7
clone size: NA
D gene: TRBD1
V gene: TRBV12-5
CDR3 DNA: TGTGCTAGTGGCGGACAGGGTTTGGACGAGCAGTACTTC
CDR3 protein: CASGGQGLDEQYF

J gene: TRBJ1-1
clone size: NA
D gene: NA
V gene: TRBV5-1
CDR3 DNA: TGCGCCAGCAGCTTGGTTGGGACAAAGAACACTGAAGCTTTCTTT
CDR3 protein: CASSLVGTKNTEAFF

J gene: TRBJ2-3
clone size: NA
D gene: NA
V gene: TRBV21-1
CDR3 DNA: TGTGCCAGCAGGAACAGGGCTCCAGATACGCAGTATTTT
CDR3 protein: CASRNRAPDTQYF

J gene: TRBJ2-5
clone size: NA
D gene: TRBD2
V gene: TRBV30
CDR3 DNA: TGTGCCTGGAGTGTAGCGGGAGGGAGGAAAGAGACCCAGTACTTC
CDR3 protein: CAWSVAGGRKETQYF

J gene: TRBJ1-5
clone size: NA
D gene: TRBD1
V gene: TRBV27
CDR3 DNA: TGTGCCAGCGGTCTCTACAGGGGCGGAAATCAGCCCCAGCATTTT
CDR3 protein: CASGLYRGGNQPQHF

J gene: TRBJ2-2
clone size: NA
D gene: NA
V gene: TRBV25-1
CDR3 DNA: TGTGCCAGCATCTTCGCCGGGGAGCTGTTTTTT
CDR3 protein: CASIFAGELFF

J gene: TRBJ2-7
clone size: once
D gene: NA
V gene: TRBV30
CDR3 DNA: TGTGCCTGGAGTGCCCCTCGAGGGACCTACGAGCAGTACTTC
CDR3 protein: CAWSAPRGTYEQYF

J gene: TRBJ2-7
clone size: NA
D gene: NA
V gene: TRBV9
CDR3 DNA: TGTGCCAGCAGCGTATTCGCTAGCTCCTACGAGCAGTACTTC
CDR3 protein: CASSVFASSYEQYF

J gene: TRBJ1-4
clone size: NA
D gene: TRBD1
V gene: TRBV29-1
CDR3 DNA: TGCAGCGTTCCAGGGGGCCAAGAAAAACTGTTTTTT
CDR3 protein: CSVPGGQEKLFF

J gene: TRBJ2-1
clone size: NA
D gene: TRBD2
V gene: TRBV30
CDR3 DNA: TGTGCCTTTAGCGGGCTTGACAATGAGCAGTTCTTC
CDR3 protein: CAFSGLDNEQFF

J gene: TRBJ2-7
clone size: once
D gene: NA
V gene: TRBV7-9
CDR3 DNA: TGTGCCAGCAGCTTAGACCGGGACTTCCTCTACGAGCAGTACTTC
CDR3 protein: CASSLDRDFLYEQYF

J gene: TRBJ1-5
clone size: once
D gene: NA
V gene: TRBV28
CDR3 DNA: TGTGCCAGCAGCCTTACCCGTGGGGGCGGTCAGCCCCAGCATTTT
CDR3 protein: CASSLTRGGGQPQHF

J gene: TRBJ1-1
clone size: NA
D gene: NA
V gene: TRBV29-1
CDR3 DNA: TGCAGCGTCGTCAGCACTGAAGCTTTCTTT
CDR3 protein: CSVVSTEAFF

J gene: TRBJ1-2
clone size: NA
D gene: NA
V gene: TRBV19
CDR3 DNA: TGTGCCAGTACCCCTACCGGGATCTATGGCTACACCTTC
CDR3 protein: CASTPTGIYGYTF

J gene: TRBJ2-7
clone size: NA
D gene: NA
V gene: TRBV4-2
CDR3 DNA: TGTGCCAGCAGCCAAGAAGGAACTAGTTACGAGCAGTACTTC
CDR3 protein: CASSQEGTSYEQYF

J gene: TRBJ1-3
clone size: NA
D gene: NA
V gene: TRBV7-9
CDR3 DNA: TGTGCCAGCAGCTCCCTTGTTGACAGCGGAAACACCATATATTTT
CDR3 protein: CASSSLVDSGNTIYF

J gene: TRBJ2-1
clone size: NA
D gene: NA
V gene: TRBV11-2
CDR3 DNA: TGTGCCAGCAGCTTAGGTCAGCGAACCTCCTACAATGAGCAGTTCTTC
CDR3 protein: CASSLGQRTSYNEQFF

J gene: TRBJ2-7
clone size: once
D gene: NA
V gene: TRBV4-1
CDR3 DNA: TGCGCCAGCAGCGGCACAGGGTTCTCCTACGAGCAGTACTTC
CDR3 protein: CASSGTGFSYEQYF

J gene: TRBJ2-7
clone size: NA
D gene: NA
V gene: TRBV2
CDR3 DNA: TGTGCCAGCAGTGTCAGACAGACCACGACCTACGAGCAGTACTTC
CDR3 protein: CASSVRQTTTYEQYF

J gene: TRBJ2-7
clone size: NA
D gene: TRBD1
V gene: TRBV5-6
CDR3 DNA: TGTGCCAGCAGCTTGGGGATTTTCAACAGGGGCCACGAGCAGTACTTC
CDR3 protein: CASSLGIFNRGHEQYF

J gene: TRBJ2-1
clone size: NA
D gene: TRBD2
V gene: TRBV5-1
CDR3 DNA: TGCGCCAGCAGCTTGGTTGTCGCGGGGGGCTACAATGAGCAGTTCTTC
CDR3 protein: CASSLVVAGGYNEQFF

J gene: TRBJ2-7
clone size: NA
D gene: TRBD2
V gene: TRBV5-1
CDR3 DNA: TGCGCCAGCAGGTCTAGCGGGAGGCCCTATTACGAGCAGTACTTC
CDR3 protein: CASRSSGRPYYEQYF

J gene: TRBJ1-4
clone size: NA
D gene: NA
V gene: TRBV4-1
CDR3 DNA: TGCGCCAGCAGTGACAGGTGGGCTAATGAAAAACTGTTTTTT
CDR3 protein: CASSDRWANEKLFF

J gene: TRBJ1-2
clone size: few
D gene: NA
V gene: TRBV28
CDR3 DNA: TGTGCCAGCAGTTTTAACAGGGTCGACGGCTACACCTTC
CDR3 protein: CASSFNRVDGYTF

J gene: TRBJ1-1
clone size: NA
D gene: TRBD1
V gene: TRBV5-6
CDR3 DNA: TGTGCCAGCAGCCTGACAGGGGGGCTGGTAGGCACTGAAGCTTTCTTT
CDR3 protein: CASSLTGGLVGTEAFF

J gene: TRBJ2-7
clone size: once
D gene: TRBD2
V gene: TRBV4-2
CDR3 DNA: TGTGCCAGCAGCCCTGCTTCGGGACTAGCTTACGAGCAGTACTTC
CDR3 protein: CASSPASGLAYEQYF

J gene: TRBJ1-5
clone size: NA
D gene: NA
V gene: TRBV27
CDR3 DNA: TGTGCCAGCAGTCCAACAGGGCTGCGGCAGCCCCAGCATTTT
CDR3 protein: CASSPTGLRQPQHF

J gene: TRBJ1-2
clone size: NA
D gene: TRBD1
V gene: TRBV9
CDR3 DNA: TGTGCCAGCAGCATGCGACAGGGGGATAACTATGGCTACACCTTC
CDR3 protein: CASSMRQGDNYGYTF

J gene: TRBJ1-2
clone size: NA
D gene: TRBD1
V gene: TRBV7-9
CDR3 DNA: TGTGCCAGCAGCTTAGGTCGGGGACAGGGGGAAGATGGCTACACCTTC
CDR3 protein: CASSLGRGQGEDGYTF

J gene: TRBJ2-2
clone size: NA
D gene: TRBD2
V gene: TRBV11-1
CDR3 DNA: TGTGCCAGCAGCTTAGGGGCGGGAGAAAAGTTTTTT
CDR3 protein: CASSLGAGEKFF

J gene: TRBJ1-1
clone size: NA
D gene: NA
V gene: TRBV7-6
CDR3 DNA: TGTGCCAGCAGCTTAGGGGCGCTGAACACTGAAGCTTTCTTT
CDR3 protein: CASSLGALNTEAFF

J gene: TRBJ1-4
clone size: NA
D gene: NA
V gene: TRBV4-3
CDR3 DNA: TGCGCCAGCAGCCATGGTCGGGGGGCTGAAAAACTGTTTTTT
CDR3 protein: CASSHGRGAEKLFF

J gene: TRBJ1-1
clone size: few
D gene: NA
V gene: TRBV28
CDR3 DNA: TGTGCCAGCAGTTTACCCAACGGGCCAGGGAAAGCTTTCTTT
CDR3 protein: CASSLPNGPGKAFF

J gene: TRBJ2-5
clone size: NA
D gene: TRBD2
V gene: TRBV9
CDR3 DNA: TGTGCCAGCAGCGTAGACGGACTAGCGGGAGGGCCTAGTTACTTC
CDR3 protein: CASSVDGLAGGPSYF

J gene: TRBJ2-2
clone size: NA
D gene: NA
V gene: TRBV27
CDR3 DNA: TGTGCCAGCAGCGGGTACACCGGGGAGCTGTTTTTT
CDR3 protein: CASSGYTGELFF

J gene: TRBJ2-7
clone size: NA
D gene: NA
V gene: TRBV7-9
CDR3 DNA: TGTGCCAGCAGCCCGGGGGACAGACAAACCTACGAGCAGTACTTC
CDR3 protein: CASSPGDRQTYEQYF

J gene: TRBJ2-1
clone size: NA
D gene: NA
V gene: TRBV11-1
CDR3 DNA: TGTGCCAGCAGCGAATTGACTAGTATTGCGGATGAGCAGTTCTTC
CDR3 protein: CASSELTSIADEQFF

J gene: TRBJ2-1
clone size: once
D gene: TRBD2
V gene: TRBV4-1
CDR3 DNA: TGCGCCAGCAGCCAAGGGCCGGGACTAGGAAGGGAGAATGAGCAGTTCTTC
CDR3 protein: CASSQGPGLGRENEQFF

J gene: TRBJ2-3
clone size: NA
D gene: TRBD2
V gene: TRBV11-2
CDR3 DNA: TGTGCCAGCAGCCGAGAGTGGCGGGAGGGCCGCGGGGATACGCAGTATTTT
CDR3 protein: CASSREWREGRGDTQYF

J gene: TRBJ2-7
clone size: NA
D gene: TRBD1
V gene: TRBV19
CDR3 DNA: TGTGCCAGTAGGATGACAGGGGGCTACGAGCAGTACTTC
CDR3 protein: CASRMTGGYEQYF

J gene: TRBJ1-2
clone size: NA
D gene: NA
V gene: TRBV29-1
CDR3 DNA: TGCAGCGTTGAAGATCGGCGGCAGAATGGCTACACCTTC
CDR3 protein: CSVEDRRQNGYTF

J gene: TRBJ2-7
clone size: NA
D gene: TRBD2
V gene: TRBV4-3
CDR3 DNA: TGCGCCAGCAGCCAAGATAATGGGACTAGCGAGTTCTTGAAGTACTTC
CDR3 protein: CASSQDNGTSEFLKYF

J gene: TRBJ1-2
clone size: NA
D gene: NA
V gene: TRBV30
CDR3 DNA: TGTGCCTGGAGTGTAGCAGGTCTAAACTATGGCTACACCTTC
CDR3 protein: CAWSVAGLNYGYTF

J gene: TRBJ2-3
clone size: NA
D gene: TRBD2
V gene: TRBV7-8
CDR3 DNA: TGTGCCAGCAGCGGCCCTAGCGGGAACACAGATACGCAGTATTTT
CDR3 protein: CASSGPSGNTDTQYF

J gene: TRBJ2-7
clone size: NA
D gene: NA
V gene: TRBV7-9
CDR3 DNA: TGTGCCAGCAGCTCCGCCCAGACGGGGCAGTACTTC
CDR3 protein: CASSSAQTGQYF

J gene: TRBJ2-4
clone size: once
D gene: NA
V gene: TRBV10-3
CDR3 DNA: TGTGCCATCAGTCTCACTAAAAACATTCAGTACTTC
CDR3 protein: CAISLTKNIQYF

J gene: TRBJ1-5
clone size: once
D gene: NA
V gene: TRBV7-2
CDR3 DNA: TGTGCCAGCAGCCTATCGTCTCGGCCCCAGCATTTT
CDR3 protein: CASSLSSRPQHF

J gene: TRBJ2-1
clone size: NA
D gene: TRBD2
V gene: TRBV6-5
CDR3 DNA: TGTGCCAGCAGTTACTCGGCGACTAGCGTCGACAATGAGCAGTTCTTC
CDR3 protein: CASSYSATSVDNEQFF